This T cell receptor beta chain comes out of a study of OX40 agonist ivuxolimab in advanced cancers. On the study more broadly: Patients received the agonistic anti-OX40 (CD134) antibody ivuxolimab. The group had a mean age of roughly 56 years, ranged from roughly 23 to 90, and was 82.7% male.

In germline, CDR1 is SGHTA, CDR2 FQGNSA. V lost 4 bases, J lost 4 bases, and 7 bases stayed unmatched. The CDR3 loop spans 15 amino acids. Findings of the study overall: Clonal expansion from baseline to week 6 occurred in both CD4+ and CD8+ T cells.

The assay was immunoSEQ multiplex PCR, and TCRdb's table has in-frame clones only and misses some. Of 77,000 or so clones listed, around 86% are singletons. Autoimmune disease history or systemic immunosuppression barred patients. A word on this clone: Its target is unknown.

This receptor was obtained from an adult with an advanced solid tumor such as melanoma, head and neck, liver or kidney cancer. The chain has TRBV7-2 and TRBJ1-1, with 9 bases that match TRBD1. Sequenced here: CD4+ or CD8+ T cells sorted from blood, sampled in a trial of the OX40 agonist ivuxolimab. The CDR3 spells CASSWVETGGTEAFF. The DNA of the CDR3 is TGTGCCAGCAGCTGGGTGGAGACAGGGGGCACTGAAGCTTTCTTT.